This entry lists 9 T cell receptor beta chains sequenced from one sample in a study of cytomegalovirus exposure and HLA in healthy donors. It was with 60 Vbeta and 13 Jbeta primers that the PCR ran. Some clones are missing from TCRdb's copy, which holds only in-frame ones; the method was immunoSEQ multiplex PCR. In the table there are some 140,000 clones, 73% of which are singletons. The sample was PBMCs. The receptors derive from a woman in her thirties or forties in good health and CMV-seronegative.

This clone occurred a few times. The chain's CDR3 is CASGRQGHSGNTIYF. For the CDR3, the DNA is TGTGCCAGCGGGCGACAGGGCCACTCTGGAAACACCATATATTTT. This sequence joins TRBV7-9 and TRBJ1-3, with 7 bases identical to TRBD1. CDR1 SEHNR and CDR2 FQNEAQ come from the germline V gene (reference sequence). The V and J ends lost 8 bases and 0 bases, in that order; junction bases with no gene match: 7. This CDR3 is built from 15 residues. Full variable domain (remainder filled in from reference TRBV7-9 and TRBJ1-3): DTGVSQNPRHKITKRGQNVTFRCDPISEHNRLYWYRQTLGQGPEFLTYFQNEAQLEKSRLLSDRFSAERPKGSFSTLEIQRTEQGDSAMYLCASGRQGHSGNTIYFGEGSWLTVV.

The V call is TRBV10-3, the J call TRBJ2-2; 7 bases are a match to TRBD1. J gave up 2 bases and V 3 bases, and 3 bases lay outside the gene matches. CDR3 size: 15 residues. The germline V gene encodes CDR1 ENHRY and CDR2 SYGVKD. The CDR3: CAISETGVNTGELFF. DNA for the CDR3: TGTGCCATCAGTGAAACAGGGGTAAACACCGGGGAGCTGTTTTTT.

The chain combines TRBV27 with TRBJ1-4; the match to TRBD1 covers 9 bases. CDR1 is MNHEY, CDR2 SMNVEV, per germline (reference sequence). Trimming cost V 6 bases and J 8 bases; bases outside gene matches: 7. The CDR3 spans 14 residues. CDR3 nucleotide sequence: TGTGCCAGCAGAGCACAGGGGGCAGGGGAAAAACTGTTTTTT. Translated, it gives CASRAQGAGEKLFF. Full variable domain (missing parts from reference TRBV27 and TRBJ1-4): EAQVTQNPRYLITVTGKKLTVTCSQNMNHEYMSWYRQDPGLGLRQIYYSMNVEVTDKGDVPEGYKVSRKEKRNFPLILESPSPNQTSLYFCASRAQGAGEKLFFGSGTQLSVL.

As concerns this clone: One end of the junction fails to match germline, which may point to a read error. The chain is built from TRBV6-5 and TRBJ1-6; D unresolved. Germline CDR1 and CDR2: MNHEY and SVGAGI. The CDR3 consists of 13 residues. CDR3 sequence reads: CASSYSLRSPPHF. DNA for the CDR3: TGTGCCAGCAGTTATTCGTTGCGTTCACCCCCCCACTTT.

Written as DNA, the CDR3 is TGTGCCAGCAGTTTACTACCGGGACTAGCGGGGCTCCGGGGCACCGGGGAGCTGTTTTTT. Protein product: CASSLLPGLAGLRGTGELFF. The chain couples TRBV28 to TRBJ2-2, with 13 bases identical to TRBD2. Germline CDR1 and CDR2: MDHEN and SYDVKM. The CDR3 consists of 20 residues. The V and J ends lost 2 bases and 4 bases, in that order; junction bases with no gene match: 13.

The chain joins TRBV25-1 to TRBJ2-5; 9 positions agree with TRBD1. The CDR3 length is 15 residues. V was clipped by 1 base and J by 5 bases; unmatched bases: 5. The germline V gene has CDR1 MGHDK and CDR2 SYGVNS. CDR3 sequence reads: CASSESGTGWETQYF. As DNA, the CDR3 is TGTGCCAGCAGTGAATCCGGGACAGGGTGGGAGACCCAGTACTTC.

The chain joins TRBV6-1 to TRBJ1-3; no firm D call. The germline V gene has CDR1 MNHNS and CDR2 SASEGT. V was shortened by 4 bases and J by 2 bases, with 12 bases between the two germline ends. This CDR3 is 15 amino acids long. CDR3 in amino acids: CASSGPERTGNTIYF. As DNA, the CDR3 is TGTGCCAGCAGTGGACCAGAGAGGACTGGAAACACCATATATTTT.

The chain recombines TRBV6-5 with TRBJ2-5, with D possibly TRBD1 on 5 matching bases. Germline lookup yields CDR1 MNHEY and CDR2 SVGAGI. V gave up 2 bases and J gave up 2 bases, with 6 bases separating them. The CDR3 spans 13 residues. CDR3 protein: CASSYRGQETQYF. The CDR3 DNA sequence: TGTGCCAGCAGTTACAGGGGTCAAGAGACCCAGTACTTC.

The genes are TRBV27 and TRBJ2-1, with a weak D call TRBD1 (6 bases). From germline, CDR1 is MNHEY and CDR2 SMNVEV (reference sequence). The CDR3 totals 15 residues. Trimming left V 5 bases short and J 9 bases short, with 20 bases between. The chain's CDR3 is CASSQPSQGAFEQFF. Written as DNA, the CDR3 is TGTGCCAGCAGTCAACCCTCACAGGGTGCGTTTGAGCAGTTCTTC.